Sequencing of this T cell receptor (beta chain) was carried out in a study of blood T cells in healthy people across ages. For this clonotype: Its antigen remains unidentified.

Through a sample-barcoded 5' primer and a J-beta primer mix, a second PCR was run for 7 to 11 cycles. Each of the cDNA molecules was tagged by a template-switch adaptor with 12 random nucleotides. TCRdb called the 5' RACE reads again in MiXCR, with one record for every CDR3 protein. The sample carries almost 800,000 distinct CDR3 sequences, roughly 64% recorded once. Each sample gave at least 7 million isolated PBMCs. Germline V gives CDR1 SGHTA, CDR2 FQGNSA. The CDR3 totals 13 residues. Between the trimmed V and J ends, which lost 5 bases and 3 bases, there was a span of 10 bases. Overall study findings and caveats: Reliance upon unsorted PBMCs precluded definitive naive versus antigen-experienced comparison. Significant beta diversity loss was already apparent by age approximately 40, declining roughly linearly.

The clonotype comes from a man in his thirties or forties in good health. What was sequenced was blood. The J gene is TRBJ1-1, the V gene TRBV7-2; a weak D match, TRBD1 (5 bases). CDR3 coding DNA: TGTGCCAGCAGCGTACGGGGGGACACTGAAGCTTTCTTT. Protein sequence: CASSVRGDTEAFF.